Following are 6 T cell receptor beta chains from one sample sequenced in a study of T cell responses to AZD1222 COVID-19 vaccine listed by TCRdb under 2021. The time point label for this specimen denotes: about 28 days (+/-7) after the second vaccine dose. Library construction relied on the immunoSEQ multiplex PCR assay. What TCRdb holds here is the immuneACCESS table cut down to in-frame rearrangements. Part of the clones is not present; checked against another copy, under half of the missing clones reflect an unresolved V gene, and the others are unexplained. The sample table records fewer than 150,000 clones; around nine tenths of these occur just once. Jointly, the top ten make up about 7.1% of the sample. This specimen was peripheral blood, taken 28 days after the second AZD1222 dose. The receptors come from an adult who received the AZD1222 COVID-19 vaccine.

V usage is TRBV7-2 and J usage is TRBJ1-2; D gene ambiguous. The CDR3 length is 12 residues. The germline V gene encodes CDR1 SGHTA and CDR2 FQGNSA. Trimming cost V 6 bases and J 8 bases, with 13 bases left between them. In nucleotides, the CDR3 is TGTGCCAGCAGTCCGATACGACAAGGCTACACCTTC. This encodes CASSPIRQGYTF.

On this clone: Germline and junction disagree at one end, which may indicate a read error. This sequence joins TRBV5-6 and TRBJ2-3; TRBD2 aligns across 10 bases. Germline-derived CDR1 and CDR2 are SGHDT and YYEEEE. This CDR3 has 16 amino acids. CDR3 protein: CASSLAPSGSRDTQYF. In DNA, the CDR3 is TGTGCCAGCAGCTTGGCCCCTAGCGGGAGCAGAGATACGCAGTATTTT.

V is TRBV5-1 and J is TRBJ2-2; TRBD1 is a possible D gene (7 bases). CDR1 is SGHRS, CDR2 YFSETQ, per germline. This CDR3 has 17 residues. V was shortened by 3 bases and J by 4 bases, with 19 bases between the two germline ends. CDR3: CASSWGVNRGLTGELFF. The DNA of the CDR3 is TGCGCCAGCAGCTGGGGGGTCAACAGGGGCCTCACCGGGGAGCTGTTTTTT.

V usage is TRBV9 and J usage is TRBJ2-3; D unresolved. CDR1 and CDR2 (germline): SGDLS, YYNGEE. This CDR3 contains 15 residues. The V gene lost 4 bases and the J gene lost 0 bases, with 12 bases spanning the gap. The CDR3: CASSPTGLSTDTQYF. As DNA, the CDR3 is TGTGCCAGCAGCCCTACGGGCCTTAGCACAGATACGCAGTATTTT. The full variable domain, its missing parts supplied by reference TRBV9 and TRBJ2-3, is DSGVTQTPKHLITATGQRVTLRCSPRSGDLSVYWYQQSLDQGLQFLIQYYNGEERAKGNILERFSAQQFPDLHSELNLSSLELGDSALYFCASSPTGLSTDTQYFGPGTRLTVL.

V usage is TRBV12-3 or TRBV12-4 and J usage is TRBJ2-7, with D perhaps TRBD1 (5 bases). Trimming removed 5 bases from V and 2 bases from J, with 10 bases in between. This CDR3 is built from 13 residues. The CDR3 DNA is TGTGCCAGCAGTCTAACAGGACCCTACGAGCAGTACTTC. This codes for CASSLTGPYEQYF.

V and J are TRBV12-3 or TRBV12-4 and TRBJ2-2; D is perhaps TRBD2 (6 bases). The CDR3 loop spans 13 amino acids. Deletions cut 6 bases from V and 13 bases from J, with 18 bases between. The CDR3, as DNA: TGTGCCAGCAGGACCTTACAAGCGGGCGTGCTGTTTTTT. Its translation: CASRTLQAGVLFF.